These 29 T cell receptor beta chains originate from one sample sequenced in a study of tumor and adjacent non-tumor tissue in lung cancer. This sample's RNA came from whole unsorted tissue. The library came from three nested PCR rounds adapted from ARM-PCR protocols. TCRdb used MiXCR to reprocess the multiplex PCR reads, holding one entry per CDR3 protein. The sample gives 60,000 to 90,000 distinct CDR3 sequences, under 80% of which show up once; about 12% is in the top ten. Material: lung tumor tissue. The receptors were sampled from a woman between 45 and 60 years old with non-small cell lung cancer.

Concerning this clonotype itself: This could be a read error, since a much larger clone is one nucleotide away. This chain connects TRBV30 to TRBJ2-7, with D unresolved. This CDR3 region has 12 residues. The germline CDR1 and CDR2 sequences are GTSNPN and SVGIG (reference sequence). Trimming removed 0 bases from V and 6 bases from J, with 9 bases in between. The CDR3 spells CAWSVHGCEQYF. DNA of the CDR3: TGTGCCTGGAGTGTACACGGCTGCGAGCAGTACTTC.

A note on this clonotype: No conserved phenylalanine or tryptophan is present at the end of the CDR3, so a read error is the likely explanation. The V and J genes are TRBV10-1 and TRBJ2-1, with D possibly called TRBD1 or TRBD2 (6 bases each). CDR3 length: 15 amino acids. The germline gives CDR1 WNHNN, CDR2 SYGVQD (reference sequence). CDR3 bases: TGCGCCAGCCAAGTAGGGGGGACCGGGGAGAATGAACAGTTCCTC. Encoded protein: CASQVGGTGENEQFL.

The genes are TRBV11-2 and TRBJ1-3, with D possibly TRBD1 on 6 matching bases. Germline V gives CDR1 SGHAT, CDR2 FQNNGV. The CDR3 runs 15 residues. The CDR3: CPISRDWDTGNTIYF. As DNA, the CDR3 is TGTCCCATCAGTCGCGACTGGGACACAGGAAACACCATATATTTT.

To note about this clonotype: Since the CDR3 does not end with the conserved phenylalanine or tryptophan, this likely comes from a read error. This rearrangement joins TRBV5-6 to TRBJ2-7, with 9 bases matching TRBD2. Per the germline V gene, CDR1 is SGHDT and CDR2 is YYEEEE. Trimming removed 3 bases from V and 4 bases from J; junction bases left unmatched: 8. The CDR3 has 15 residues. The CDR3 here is CASSSGLANSYEQYI. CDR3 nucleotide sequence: TGTGCCAGCAGCTCGGGACTAGCTAACTCGTACGAGCAGTACATC.

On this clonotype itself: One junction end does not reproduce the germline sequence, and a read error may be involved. Here the CDR3 DNA reads TGTGCCAGCAGCCTCAAGACCGGGGACCTGTTTTTT. This gives the protein CASSLKTGDLFF. The gene calls are TRBV12-3 or TRBV12-4 and TRBJ2-2; D tentatively reads TRBD1 or TRBD2 (5 bases each). The CDR3 loop spans 12 amino acids.

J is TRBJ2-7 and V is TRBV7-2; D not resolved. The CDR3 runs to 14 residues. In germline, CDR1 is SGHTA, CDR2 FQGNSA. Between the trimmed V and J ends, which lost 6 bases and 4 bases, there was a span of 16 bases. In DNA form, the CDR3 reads TGTGCCAGCAGACCGACCTGGACGTTTTACGAGCAGTACTTC. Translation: CASRPTWTFYEQYF. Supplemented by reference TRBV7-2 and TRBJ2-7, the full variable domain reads GAGVSQSPSNKVTEKGKDVELRCDPISGHTALYWYRQSLGQGLEFLIYFQGNSAPDKSGLPSDRFSAERTGGSVSTLTIQRTQQEDSAVYLCASRPTWTFYEQYFGPGTRLTVT.

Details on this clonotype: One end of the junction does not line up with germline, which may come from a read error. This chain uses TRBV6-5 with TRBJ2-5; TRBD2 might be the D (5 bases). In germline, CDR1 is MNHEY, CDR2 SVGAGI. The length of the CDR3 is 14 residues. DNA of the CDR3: TGTGCCAGCACTACAAGCGGTGTGGGAGAGACCCAGTGCTTC. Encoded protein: CASTTSGVGETQCF.

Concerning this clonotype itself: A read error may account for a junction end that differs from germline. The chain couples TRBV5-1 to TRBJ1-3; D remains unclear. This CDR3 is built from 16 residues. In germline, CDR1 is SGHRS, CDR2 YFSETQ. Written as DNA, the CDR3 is TGCGCCAGCTGCTTGTCTGCCCATGGCTCTGGAAACACCATATATTTT. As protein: CASCLSAHGSGNTIYF.

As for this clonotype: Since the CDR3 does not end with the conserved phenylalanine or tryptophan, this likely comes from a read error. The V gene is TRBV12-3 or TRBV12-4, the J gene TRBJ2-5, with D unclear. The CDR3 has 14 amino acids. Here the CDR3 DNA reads TGTACCAGCAGTTTGAGACAACAGCATGAGACCCAGTACTCC. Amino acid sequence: CTSSLRQQHETQYS.

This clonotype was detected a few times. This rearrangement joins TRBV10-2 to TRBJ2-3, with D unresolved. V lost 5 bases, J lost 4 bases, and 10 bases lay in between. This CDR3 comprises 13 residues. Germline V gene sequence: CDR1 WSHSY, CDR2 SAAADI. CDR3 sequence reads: CASSLDSSDTQYF. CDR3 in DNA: TGCGCCAGCAGTTTGGATAGCTCAGATACGCAGTATTTT.

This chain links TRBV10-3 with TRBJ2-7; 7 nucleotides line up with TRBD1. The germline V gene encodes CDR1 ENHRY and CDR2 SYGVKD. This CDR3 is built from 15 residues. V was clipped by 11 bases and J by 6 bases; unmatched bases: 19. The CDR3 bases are TGTGCCTTCGGCGGAGCGAGACAGGGAAGTTCCGAGCAGTACTTC. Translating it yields CAFGGARQGSSEQYF.

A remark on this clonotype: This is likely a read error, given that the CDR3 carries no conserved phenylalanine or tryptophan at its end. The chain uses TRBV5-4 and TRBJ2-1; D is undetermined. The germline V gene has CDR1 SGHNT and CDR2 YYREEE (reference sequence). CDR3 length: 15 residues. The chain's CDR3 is CAGSSLISSYNEQFV. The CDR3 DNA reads TGTGCCGGCAGCTCCCTGATTAGCTCCTACAATGAGCAGTTCGTC.

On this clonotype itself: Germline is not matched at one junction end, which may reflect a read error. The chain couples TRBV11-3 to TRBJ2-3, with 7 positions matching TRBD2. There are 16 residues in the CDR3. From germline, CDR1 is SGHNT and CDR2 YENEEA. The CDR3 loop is CTSSLARRESADTQYF. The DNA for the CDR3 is TGTACCAGTAGCTTAGCACGGCGGGAGAGTGCAGATACGCAGTATTTT.

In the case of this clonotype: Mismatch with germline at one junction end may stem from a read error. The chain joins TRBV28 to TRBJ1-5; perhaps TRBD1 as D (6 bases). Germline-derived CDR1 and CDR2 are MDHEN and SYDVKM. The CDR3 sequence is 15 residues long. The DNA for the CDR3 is TGTGCCAGCAGTTTATTACATGGGGACAATCAGCCCCAGCATTTC. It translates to CASSLLHGDNQPQHF.

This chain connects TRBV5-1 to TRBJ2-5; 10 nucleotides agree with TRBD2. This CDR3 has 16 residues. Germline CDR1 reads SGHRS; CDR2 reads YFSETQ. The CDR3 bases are TGCACCAACAGCTTGAGCCGGACTAGCGGAACCCTAGTACCGTACTTC. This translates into CTNSLSRTSGTLVPYF.

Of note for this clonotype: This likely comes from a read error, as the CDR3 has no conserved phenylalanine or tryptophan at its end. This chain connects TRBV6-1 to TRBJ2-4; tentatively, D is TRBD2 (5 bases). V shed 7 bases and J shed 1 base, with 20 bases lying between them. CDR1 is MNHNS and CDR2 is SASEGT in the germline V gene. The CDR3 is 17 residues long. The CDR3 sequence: CASNFEAWEQAKNIQYS. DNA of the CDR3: TGTGCCAGCAACTTCGAGGCCTGGGAGCAGGCCAAAAACATTCAGTACTCC.

The CDR3 spells CASNSTGEGGSRYF. The CDR3 nucleotides read TGTGCCAGCAACTCAACAGGGGAAGGGGGCAGTCGGTACTTC. The gene calls are TRBV11-3 and TRBJ2-4; 7 bases match TRBD1. This CDR3 comprises 14 residues. CDR1 is SGHNT and CDR2 is YENEEA in the germline V gene. V lost 7 bases to trimming and J lost 15 bases; unmatched junction nucleotides: 18.

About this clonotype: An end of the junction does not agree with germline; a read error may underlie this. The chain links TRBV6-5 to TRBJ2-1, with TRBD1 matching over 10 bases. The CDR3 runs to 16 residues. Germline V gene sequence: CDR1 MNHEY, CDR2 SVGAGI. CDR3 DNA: TGTGCCAACAGTTACTTCCGGGACAGGGGCGACAATGAGCAGTTCTTC. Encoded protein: CANSYFRDRGDNEQFF.

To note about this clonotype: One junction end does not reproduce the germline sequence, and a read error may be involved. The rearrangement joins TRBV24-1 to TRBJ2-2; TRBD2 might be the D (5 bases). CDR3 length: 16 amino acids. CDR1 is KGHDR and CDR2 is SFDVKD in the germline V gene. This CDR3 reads CATSDLPPANTGELYF. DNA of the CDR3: TGCGCCACCAGTGATTTGCCCCCGGCGAACACCGGGGAGCTGTATTTT.

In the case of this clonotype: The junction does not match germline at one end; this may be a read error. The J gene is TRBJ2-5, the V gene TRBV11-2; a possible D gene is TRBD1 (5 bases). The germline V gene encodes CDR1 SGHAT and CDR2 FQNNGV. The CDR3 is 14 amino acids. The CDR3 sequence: CASSPRVRAETQYF. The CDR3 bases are TGCGCCAGCAGCCCTCGAGTCAGGGCAGAGACCCAATACTTC.

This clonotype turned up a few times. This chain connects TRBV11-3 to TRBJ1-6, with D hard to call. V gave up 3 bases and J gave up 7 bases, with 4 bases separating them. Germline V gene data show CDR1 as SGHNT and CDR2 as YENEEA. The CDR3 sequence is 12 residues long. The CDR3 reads CASSFGNSPLHF. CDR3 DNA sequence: TGTGCCAGCAGCTTCGGGAATTCACCCCTCCACTTT.

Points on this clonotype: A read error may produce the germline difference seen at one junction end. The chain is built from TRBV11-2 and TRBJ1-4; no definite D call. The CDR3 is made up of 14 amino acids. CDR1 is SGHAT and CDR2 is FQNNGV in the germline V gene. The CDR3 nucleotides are TGTGCCAGCAGTTTAGTAGGGATTAATGAAAAACTGTCTTTT. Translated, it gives CASSLVGINEKLSF.

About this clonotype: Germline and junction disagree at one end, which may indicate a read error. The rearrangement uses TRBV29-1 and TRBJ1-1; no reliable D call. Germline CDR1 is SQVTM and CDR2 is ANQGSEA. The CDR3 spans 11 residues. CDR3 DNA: TGCAGCGCCAGCATGAACACTGAAGCTTCCTTT. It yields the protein CSASMNTEASF. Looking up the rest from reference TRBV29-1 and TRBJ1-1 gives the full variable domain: SAVISQKPSRDICQRGTSLTIQCQVDSQVTMMFWYRQQPGQSLTLIATANQGSEATYESGFVIDKFPISRPNLTFSTLTVSNMSPEDSSIYLCSASMNTEASFGQGTRLTVV.

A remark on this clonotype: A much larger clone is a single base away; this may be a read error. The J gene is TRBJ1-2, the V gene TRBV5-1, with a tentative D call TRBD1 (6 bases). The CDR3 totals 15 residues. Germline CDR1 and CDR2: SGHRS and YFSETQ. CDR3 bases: TGCGCCAGCAGCATCTCGACCACAGGGACCTATAGCTACACCTTC. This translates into CASSISTTGTYSYTF.

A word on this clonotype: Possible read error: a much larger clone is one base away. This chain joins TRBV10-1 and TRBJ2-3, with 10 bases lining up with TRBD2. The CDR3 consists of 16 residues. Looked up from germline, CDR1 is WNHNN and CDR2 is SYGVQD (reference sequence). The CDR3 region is CVSSESTASGRDTQYF. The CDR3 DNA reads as TGCGTCAGCAGTGAGTCGACGGCTAGCGGGAGAGATACGCAGTATTTT.

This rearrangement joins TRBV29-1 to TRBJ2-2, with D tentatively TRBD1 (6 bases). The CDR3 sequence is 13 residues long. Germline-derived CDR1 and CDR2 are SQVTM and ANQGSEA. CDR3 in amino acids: CNGEQGDTGELFF. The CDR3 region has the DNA TGCAACGGGGAACAGGGAGATACCGGGGAGCTGTTTTTT.

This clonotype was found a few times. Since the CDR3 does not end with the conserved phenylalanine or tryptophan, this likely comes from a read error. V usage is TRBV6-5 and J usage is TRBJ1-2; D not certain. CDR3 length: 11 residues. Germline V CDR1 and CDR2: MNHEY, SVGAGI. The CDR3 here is CAILGNYGYTL. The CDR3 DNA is TGTGCCATCCTTGGGAACTATGGTTACACCCTC.

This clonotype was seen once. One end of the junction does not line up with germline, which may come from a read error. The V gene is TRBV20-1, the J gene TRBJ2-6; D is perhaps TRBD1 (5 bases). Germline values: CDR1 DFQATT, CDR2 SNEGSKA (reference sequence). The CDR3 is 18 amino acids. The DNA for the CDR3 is TGCAATGCTGGCAGAGACAGCTTCTCTTCCTCTGGGGCCAACGTCCTGACTTTC. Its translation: CNAGRDSFSSSGANVLTF.

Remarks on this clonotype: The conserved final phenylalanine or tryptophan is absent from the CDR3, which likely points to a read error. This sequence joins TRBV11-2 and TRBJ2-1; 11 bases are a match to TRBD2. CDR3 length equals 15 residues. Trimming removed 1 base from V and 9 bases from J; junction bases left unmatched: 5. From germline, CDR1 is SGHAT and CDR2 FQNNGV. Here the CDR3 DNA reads TGTGCCAGCAGCTTAGTAGCTAGCGGGAGGACTGAGCAGTTCTCC. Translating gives CASSLVASGRTEQFS.